This TCR beta chain was sequenced in a study of T cells after posttransplantation cyclophosphamide. Study conclusions and caveats: Skin or GI-infiltrating T cells shared few TRB sequences with blood. After PTCy, TRB diversity resembled that of CNI/methotrexate controls. Later blood repertoires were often dominated by clones from the donor CD8+ memory compartment.

Comment on this clone: Its cognate antigen is unknown.

Assay: immunoSEQ multiplex PCR; the TCRdb copy retains only in-frame clones and omits some. The data contain tens of thousands of clones, 73% of them singletons. The related graft donor's blood sample was taken on the day of bone marrow donation. CDR1 and CDR2 (germline): SGDLS, YYNGEE. The CDR3 contains 15 residues. With 1 base removed from V and 3 bases from J, the gap between germline ends came to 10 bases. The sequence was obtained from a woman aged 60 to 75 in good health, CMV-negative, and a related stem cell transplant donor. This rearrangement joins TRBV9 to TRBJ2-2; D call uncertain. Sequenced: memory CD4+ T cells sorted from PBMCs. The DNA of the CDR3 is TGTGCCAGCAGCGTATCTGACTCCCACACCGGGGAGCTGTTTTTT. Its protein is CASSVSDSHTGELFF.